This is a list of T cell receptor beta chains from one sample in a study of CD8 T cells in ankylosing spondylitis. TCRdb fed the 5' RACE reads into MiXCR, producing one record per CDR3 protein. The repertoire holds 400,000 to 450,000 distinct CDR3 sequences, roughly 17% seen once, with 1% in the top ten. Input material: blood, either unsorted or a sorted T cell fraction (not recorded which). The source is a male donor with ankylosing spondylitis. CDR3s include the opening cysteine and the closing phenylalanine or tryptophan. Each record gives: D gene, V gene, clone size, J gene, CDR3 DNA, CDR3 protein. The D gene is left open where the match is weak. Clone size is shown for a subset of rows, as once, few, many or a class of expanded clone.

D: .; V: TRBV4-1; size: .; J: TRBJ1-5; DNA: TGCGCCAGCAGCCGCCCAGGGTTGGGTGGCAATCAGCCCCAGCATTTT; CDR3: CASSRPGLGGNQPQHF
D: TRBD1; V: TRBV19; size: .; J: TRBJ2-6; DNA: TGTGCCAGTAGTCGTCCGGGACAGGCAGGCGGGGCCAACGTCCTGACTTTC; CDR3: CASSRPGQAGGANVLTF
D: .; V: TRBV4-1; size: .; J: TRBJ1-4; DNA: TGCGCCAGCAGCCAAGATTGGGCAGGGCTAAATGAAAAACTGTTTTTT; CDR3: CASSQDWAGLNEKLFF
D: TRBD2; V: TRBV5-1; size: .; J: TRBJ2-7; DNA: TGCGCCAGCGGAAACCGGGGGGATGGGGGCGAGCAGTACTTC; CDR3: CASGNRGDGGEQYF
D: TRBD2; V: TRBV7-9; size: .; J: TRBJ2-3; DNA: TGTGCCAGCAGCAACACCGGGGCTAGCGGGATAGCAGATACGCAGTATTTT; CDR3: CASSNTGASGIADTQYF
D: .; V: TRBV15; size: once; J: TRBJ2-5; DNA: TGTGCCACCACCCCGGACAGTATTTCAACGACCCAGTACTTC; CDR3: CATTPDSISTTQYF
D: .; V: TRBV4-1; size: .; J: TRBJ2-5; DNA: TGCGCCAGCAGCCCCGGGCCCCGGGGGGCGGAGACCCAGTACTTC; CDR3: CASSPGPRGAETQYF
D: TRBD2; V: TRBV10-3; size: .; J: TRBJ2-3; DNA: TGTACCTTCAGTTTCCCCCGGGGCGGGGGGGTTAGCACAGATACGCAGTATTTT; CDR3: CTFSFPRGGGVSTDTQYF
D: .; V: TRBV5-1; size: .; J: TRBJ1-5; DNA: TGCGCCAGCAGCTTGTATGCAGGAGGCGGTCAGCCCCAGCATTTT; CDR3: CASSLYAGGGQPQHF
D: .; V: TRBV6-5; size: .; J: TRBJ1-5; DNA: TGTGCCAGCAGTTACCTGCCAGATCAGCCCCAGCATTTT; CDR3: CASSYLPDQPQHF
D: .; V: TRBV3-1; size: .; J: TRBJ2-7; DNA: TGTGCCAGCAGCCCTCAACAAGGGAGGCAAGAGCAGTACTTC; CDR3: CASSPQQGRQEQYF
D: .; V: TRBV5-1; size: many; J: TRBJ2-2; DNA: TGCGCCAGCAGCTGGGACAAAAACACCGGGGAGCTGTTTTTT; CDR3: CASSWDKNTGELFF